A single sample is the source of the 8 T cell receptor beta chains below, sequenced in a study of control samples from healthy donors and cancer patients. Some clones are missing from TCRdb's copy, which holds only in-frame ones; the method was immunoSEQ multiplex PCR. The sample has approximately 100,000 clones, roughly 92% seen once; the top ten hold about 3%. Specimen: blood. The receptors derive from a human donor in good health. The donor label of this sample is uncertain.

J is TRBJ2-2 and V is TRBV7-3, with TRBD1 matching 8 bases. The germline V gene encodes CDR1 SGHTA and CDR2 FQGTGA. Trimming cost V 2 bases and J 4 bases; bases outside gene matches: 6. This CDR3 has 16 amino acids. CDR3: CASSLGQGAGTGELFF. CDR3 DNA sequence: TGTGCCAGCAGCTTAGGACAGGGCGCTGGCACCGGGGAGCTGTTTTTT.

The rearrangement links TRBV10-2 to TRBJ2-3; D might be TRBD2 (6 bases). There are 15 residues in the CDR3. Germline CDR1 is WSHSY and CDR2 is SAAADI. V gave up 8 bases and J gave up 2 bases, with 17 bases separating them. The DNA of the CDR3 is TGCGCCAGCGCCTTCGGGACTCCCACCACAGATACGCAGTATTTT. Translated: CASAFGTPTTDTQYF.

V gene TRBV5-1 combines with J gene TRBJ2-2; TRBD2 aligns across 9 bases. The ends lost 0 bases at V and 4 bases at J; junction bases unmatched: 7. The length of the CDR3 is 17 residues. Germline V gene sequence: CDR1 SGHRS, CDR2 YFSETQ. CDR3 protein: CASSLVLAGLFTGELFF. The CDR3 nucleotides are TGCGCCAGCAGCTTGGTTCTAGCGGGGCTATTCACCGGGGAGCTGTTTTTT.

The V call is TRBV3-1 (or the pseudogene TRBV3-2), the J call TRBJ2-3; D could derive from TRBD1 or TRBD2 (6 bases each). Germline V gives CDR1 LGHDT, CDR2 YNNKEL (reference sequence). The CDR3 is 15 residues long. V was cut by 4 bases and J by 6 bases, with 17 bases left in between. The CDR3 sequence: CASSPGARSRDTQYF. Here the CDR3 DNA reads TGTGCCAGCAGCCCGGGGGCGCGCAGTAGGGATACGCAGTATTTT.

This clone was counted ten times or more. The junction shows a germline mismatch at one end, possibly a read error. This chain links TRBV15 with TRBJ1-1; D unclear. Germline V CDR1 and CDR2: LNHNV, YYDKDF (reference sequence). The CDR3 runs 12 residues. The CDR3 DNA is TGTGCCACCAGCAGAGATGTCGGCAGGCAGTTGTTT. Translated, it gives CATSRDVGRQLF.

This chain links TRBV5-1 with TRBJ1-2; 10 bases agree with TRBD1. The V gene's germline CDR1 is SGHRS and CDR2 YFSETQ. Germline trimming cut 4 bases from V and 3 bases from J; bases unmatched to any gene: 6. This CDR3 region has 15 residues. CDR3 in DNA: TGCGCCAGCAGCCCAGGCGGGACAGGGGACTATGGCTACACCTTC. Translating it yields CASSPGGTGDYGYTF. Full variable domain (remainder filled in from reference TRBV5-1 and TRBJ1-2): KAGVTQTPRYLIKTRGQQVTLSCSPISGHRSVSWYQQTPGQGLQFLFEYFSETQRNKGNFPGRFSGRQFSNSRSEMNVSTLELGDSALYLCASSPGGTGDYGYTFGSGTRLTVV.

The rearrangement links TRBV7-3 to TRBJ2-3; D is uncertain. Germline CDR1 reads SGHTA; CDR2 reads FQGTGA. The germline V and J ends were trimmed by 3 bases and 2 bases, with 9 bases remaining between them. This CDR3 region has 14 residues. CDR3 nucleotide sequence: TGTGCCAGCAGCTTGGACGGATACACAGATACGCAGTATTTT. Its translation: CASSLDGYTDTQYF.

V is TRBV28 and J is TRBJ1-1; D is uncertain. This CDR3 comprises 13 residues. Between the trimmed V and J ends, which lost 6 bases and 1 base, there was a span of 9 bases. CDR1 and CDR2 from the germline V gene are MDHEN and SYDVKM. The CDR3 DNA sequence: TGTGCCAGCAGCACCCATCCGAACACTGAAGCTTTCTTT. Amino acid sequence: CASSTHPNTEAFF.